The clone carrying this T cell receptor beta chain has a handful of counts. Libraries were prepared by immunoSEQ multiplex PCR; TCRdb keeps only in-frame clonotypes and omits some of them. The sample lists just over 65,000 clones; more than 75% were seen once. Germline V gene lookup returns CDR1 SGHAT and CDR2 FQNNGV. The germline V and J ends were trimmed by 1 base and 7 bases, with 11 bases remaining between them. The CDR3 runs to 15 residues. This record comes from a study of T cell responses to AZD1222 COVID-19 vaccine. The rearrangement uses TRBV11-2 and TRBJ1-6; D remains ambiguous. The clonotype was recovered from an adult in good health. The sample in question was peripheral blood, obtained on day 0 of AZD1222 vaccination. The CDR3 region is CASSLVSADNSPLHF. The CDR3 bases are TGTGCCAGCAGCTTAGTATCGGCTGACAATTCACCCCTCCACTTT.